The clone carrying this T cell receptor beta chain has a handful of counts. The sample is drawn from a study of blood T cell repertoires in COVID-19. Assay used: immunoSEQ multiplex PCR; TCRdb lists only in-frame clones, some missing. The sample yields over 40,000 clones, about four fifths seen once. The CDR3 is 15 amino acids. CDR1 is SGHTA and CDR2 is FQGTGA in the germline V gene. Trimming pared 2 bases from V and 0 bases from J, leaving 11 bases between. V and J are TRBV7-3 and TRBJ2-7, with D possibly being TRBD2 (6 bases). The sequenced sample was peripheral blood. This TCR derives from an older woman with acute or convalescent COVID-19. The CDR3 DNA sequence: TGTGCCAGCAGCTTATATGGTAGCGGCTCCTACGAGCAGTACTTC. As protein: CASSLYGSGSYEQYF. The variable domain in full, completed from reference TRBV7-3 and TRBJ2-7, reads GAGVSQTPSNKVTEKGKYVELRCDPISGHTALYWYRQSLGQGPEFLIYFQGTGAADDSGLPNDRFFAVRPEGSVSTLKIQRTERGDSAVYLCASSLYGSGSYEQYFGPGTRLTVT.